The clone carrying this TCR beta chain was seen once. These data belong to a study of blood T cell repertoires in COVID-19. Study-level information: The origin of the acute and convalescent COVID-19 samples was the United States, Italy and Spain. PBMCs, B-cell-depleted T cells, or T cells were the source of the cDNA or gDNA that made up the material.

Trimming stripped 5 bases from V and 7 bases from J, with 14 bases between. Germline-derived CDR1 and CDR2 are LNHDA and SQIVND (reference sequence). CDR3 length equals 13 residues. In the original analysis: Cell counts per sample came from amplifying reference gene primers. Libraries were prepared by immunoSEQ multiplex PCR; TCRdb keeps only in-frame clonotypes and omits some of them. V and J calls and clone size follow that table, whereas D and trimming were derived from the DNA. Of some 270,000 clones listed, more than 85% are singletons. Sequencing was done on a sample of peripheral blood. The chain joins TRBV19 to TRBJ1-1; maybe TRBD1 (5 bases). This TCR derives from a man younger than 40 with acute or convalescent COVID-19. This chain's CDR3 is CASSPRTSIEAFF. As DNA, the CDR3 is TGTGCCAGTAGTCCCCGGACATCCATTGAAGCTTTCTTT. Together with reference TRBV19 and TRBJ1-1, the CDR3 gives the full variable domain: DGGITQSPKYLFRKEGQNVTLSCEQNLNHDAMYWYRQDPGQGLRLIYYSQIVNDFQKGDIAEGYSVSREKKESFPLTVTSAQKNPTAFYLCASSPRTSIEAFFGQGTRLTVV.